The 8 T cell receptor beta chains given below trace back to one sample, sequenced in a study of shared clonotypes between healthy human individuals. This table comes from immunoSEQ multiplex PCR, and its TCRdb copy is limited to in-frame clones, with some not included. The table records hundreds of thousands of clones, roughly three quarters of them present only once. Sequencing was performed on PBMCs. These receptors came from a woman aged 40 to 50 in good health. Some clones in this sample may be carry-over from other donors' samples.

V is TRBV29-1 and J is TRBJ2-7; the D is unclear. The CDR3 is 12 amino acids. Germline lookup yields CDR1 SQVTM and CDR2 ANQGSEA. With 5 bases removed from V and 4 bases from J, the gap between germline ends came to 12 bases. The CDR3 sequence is CSVYGDLYEQYF. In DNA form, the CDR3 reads TGCAGCGTTTATGGGGATCTTTACGAGCAGTACTTC.

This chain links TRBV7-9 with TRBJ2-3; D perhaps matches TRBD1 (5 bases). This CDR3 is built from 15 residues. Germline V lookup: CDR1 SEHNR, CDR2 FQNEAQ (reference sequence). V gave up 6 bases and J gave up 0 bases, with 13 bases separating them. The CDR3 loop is CASSLIRASTDTQYF. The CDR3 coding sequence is TGTGCCAGCAGTCTAATCAGGGCAAGCACAGATACGCAGTATTTT. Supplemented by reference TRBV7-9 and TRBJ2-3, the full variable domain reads DTGVSQNPRHKITKRGQNVTFRCDPISEHNRLYWYRQTLGQGPEFLTYFQNEAQLEKSRLLSDRFSAERPKGSFSTLEIQRTEQGDSAMYLCASSLIRASTDTQYFGPGTRLTVL.

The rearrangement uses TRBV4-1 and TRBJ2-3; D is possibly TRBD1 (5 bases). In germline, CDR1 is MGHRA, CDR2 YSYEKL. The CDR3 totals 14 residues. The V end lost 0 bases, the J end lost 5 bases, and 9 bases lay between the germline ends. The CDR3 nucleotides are TGCGCCAGCAGCCAAGAGACAGAAGAAGATACGCAGTATTTT. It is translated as CASSQETEEDTQYF.

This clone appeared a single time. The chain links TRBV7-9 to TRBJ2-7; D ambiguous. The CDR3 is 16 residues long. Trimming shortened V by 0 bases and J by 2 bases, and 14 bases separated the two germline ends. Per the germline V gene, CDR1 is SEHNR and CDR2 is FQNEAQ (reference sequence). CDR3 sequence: CASSLAGQTTTYEQYF. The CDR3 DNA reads TGTGCCAGCAGCTTAGCAGGGCAGACGACAACCTACGAGCAGTACTTC.

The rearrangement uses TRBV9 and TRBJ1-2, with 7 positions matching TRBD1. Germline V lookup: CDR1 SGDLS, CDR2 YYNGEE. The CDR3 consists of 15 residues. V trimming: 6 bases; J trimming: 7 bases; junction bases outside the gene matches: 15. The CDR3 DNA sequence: TGTGCCAGCACCCAGAGTTCGACAGGGTTGCGTGGCTACACCTTC. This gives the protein CASTQSSTGLRGYTF.

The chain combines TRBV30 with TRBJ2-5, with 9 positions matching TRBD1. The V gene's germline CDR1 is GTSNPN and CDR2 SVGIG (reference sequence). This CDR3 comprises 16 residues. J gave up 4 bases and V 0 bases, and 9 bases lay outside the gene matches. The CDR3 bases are TGTGCCTGGAGTGTACGAGGGACAGGGTCGGGAGAGACCCAGTACTTC. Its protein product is CAWSVRGTGSGETQYF.

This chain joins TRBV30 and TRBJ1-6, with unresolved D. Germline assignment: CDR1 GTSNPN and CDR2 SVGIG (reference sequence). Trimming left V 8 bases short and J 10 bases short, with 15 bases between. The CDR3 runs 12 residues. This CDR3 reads CAGARSESPLHF. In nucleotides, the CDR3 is TGTGCCGGTGCCCGTTCGGAGTCACCCCTCCACTTT.

CDR3 bases: TGCGCCAGCAGCTTGGGGAGCGGGAGACCCTACAATGAGCAGTTCTTC. It specifies CASSLGSGRPYNEQFF. The chain has TRBV5-1 and TRBJ2-1; TRBD2 matches at 8 bases. CDR1 and CDR2 from the germline V gene are SGHRS and YFSETQ. Losses at the gene ends were 0 bases for V and 2 bases for J; bases not matched to a gene: 4. The CDR3 runs to 16 residues.